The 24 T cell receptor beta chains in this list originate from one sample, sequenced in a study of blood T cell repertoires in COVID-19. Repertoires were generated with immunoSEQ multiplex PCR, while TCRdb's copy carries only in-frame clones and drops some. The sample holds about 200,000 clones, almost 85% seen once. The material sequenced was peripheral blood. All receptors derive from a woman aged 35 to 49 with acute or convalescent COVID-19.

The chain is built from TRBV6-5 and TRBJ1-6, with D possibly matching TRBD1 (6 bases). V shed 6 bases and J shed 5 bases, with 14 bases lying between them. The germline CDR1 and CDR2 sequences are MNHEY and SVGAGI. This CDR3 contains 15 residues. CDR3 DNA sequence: TGTGCCAGCAGAGGAGTGTACAGGGATAATTCACCCCTCCACTTT. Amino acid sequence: CASRGVYRDNSPLHF.

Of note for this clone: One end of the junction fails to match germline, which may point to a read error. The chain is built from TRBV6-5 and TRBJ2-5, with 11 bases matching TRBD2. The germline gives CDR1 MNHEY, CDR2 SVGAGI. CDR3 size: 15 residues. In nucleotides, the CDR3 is TGTGCCAGCAGTCCTAGCGGGAGGCCCCAAGAGACTCAGTACTTC. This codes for CASSPSGRPQETQYF.

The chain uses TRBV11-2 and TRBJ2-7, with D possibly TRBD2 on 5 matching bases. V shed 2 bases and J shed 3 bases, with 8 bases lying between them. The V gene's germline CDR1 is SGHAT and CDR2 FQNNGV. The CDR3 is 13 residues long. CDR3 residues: CASSLLRVYEQYF. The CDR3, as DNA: TGTGCCAGCAGCTTATTGAGGGTCTACGAGCAGTACTTC.

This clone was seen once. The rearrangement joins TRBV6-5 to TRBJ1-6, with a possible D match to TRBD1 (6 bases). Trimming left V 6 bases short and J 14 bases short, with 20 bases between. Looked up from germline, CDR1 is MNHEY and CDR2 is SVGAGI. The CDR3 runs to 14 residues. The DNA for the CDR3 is TGTGCCAGCAGCAAACAGGGCTTGAGTTTGTCCCTCCACTTT. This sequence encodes CASSKQGLSLSLHF.

DNA for the CDR3: TGTGCCAGCAGCTTAGGTCTAGCGGGAGGGGGTGAGCAGTTCTTC. Protein: CASSLGLAGGGEQFF. This chain joins TRBV11-2 and TRBJ2-1, with 12 positions matching TRBD2. Germline CDR1 and CDR2: SGHAT and FQNNGV. J lost 9 bases, V lost 1 base, and 4 bases had no gene match. This CDR3 region has 15 residues.

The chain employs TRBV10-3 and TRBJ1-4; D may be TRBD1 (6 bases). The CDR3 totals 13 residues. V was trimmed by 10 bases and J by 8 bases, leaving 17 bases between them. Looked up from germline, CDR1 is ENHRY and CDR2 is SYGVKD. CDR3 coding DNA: TGTGCCACCCGGACAGAATGGAGCGAAAAACTGTTTTTT. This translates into CATRTEWSEKLFF.

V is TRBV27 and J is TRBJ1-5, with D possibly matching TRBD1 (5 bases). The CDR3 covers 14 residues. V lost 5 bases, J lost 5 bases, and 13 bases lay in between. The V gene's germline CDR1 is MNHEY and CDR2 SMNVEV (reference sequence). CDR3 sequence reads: CASSIQGGHQPQHF. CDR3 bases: TGTGCCAGCAGTATTCAGGGAGGACATCAGCCCCAGCATTTT.

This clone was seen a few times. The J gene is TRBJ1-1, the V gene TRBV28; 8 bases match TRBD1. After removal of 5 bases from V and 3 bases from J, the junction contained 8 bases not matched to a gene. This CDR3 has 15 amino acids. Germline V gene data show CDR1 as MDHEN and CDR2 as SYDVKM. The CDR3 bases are TGTGCCAGCAGTGGAAGGCAGGGGGCGGACACTGAAGCTTTCTTT. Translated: CASSGRQGADTEAFF.

CDR3 loop: CASSRTQAAGYEQFF. The CDR3 bases are TGTGCCAGCAGCCGTACTCAGGCAGCCGGCTATGAGCAGTTCTTC. The chain employs TRBV11-2 and TRBJ2-1; D gene ambiguous. V lost 5 bases and J lost 8, with 19 bases in between. This CDR3 is 15 amino acids long. Germline V CDR1 and CDR2: SGHAT, FQNNGV.

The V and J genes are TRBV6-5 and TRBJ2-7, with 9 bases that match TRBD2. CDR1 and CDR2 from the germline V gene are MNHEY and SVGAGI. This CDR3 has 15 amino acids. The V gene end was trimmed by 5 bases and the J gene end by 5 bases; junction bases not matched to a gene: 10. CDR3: CASSPLAGVRNEQYF. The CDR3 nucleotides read TGTGCCAGCAGTCCCTTAGCGGGAGTACGGAACGAGCAGTACTTC.

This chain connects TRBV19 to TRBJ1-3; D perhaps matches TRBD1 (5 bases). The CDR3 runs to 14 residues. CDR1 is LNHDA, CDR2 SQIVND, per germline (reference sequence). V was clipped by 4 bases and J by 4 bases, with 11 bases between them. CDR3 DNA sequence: TGTGCCAGTAGTAGGGCCCGGGGGGGAAACACCATATATTTT. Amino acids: CASSRARGGNTIYF.

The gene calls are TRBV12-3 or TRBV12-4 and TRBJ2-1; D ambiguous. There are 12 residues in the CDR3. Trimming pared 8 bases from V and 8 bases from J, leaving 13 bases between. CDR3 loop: CASGPSLYEQFF. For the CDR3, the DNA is TGTGCCAGCGGCCCTTCATTGTATGAGCAGTTCTTC.

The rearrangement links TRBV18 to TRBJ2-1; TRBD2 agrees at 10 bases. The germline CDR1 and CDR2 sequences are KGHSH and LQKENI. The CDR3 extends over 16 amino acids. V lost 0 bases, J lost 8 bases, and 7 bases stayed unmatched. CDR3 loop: CASSPPSLAGGHEQFF. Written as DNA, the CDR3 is TGTGCCAGCTCACCACCGAGCTTAGCGGGGGGACATGAGCAGTTCTTC.

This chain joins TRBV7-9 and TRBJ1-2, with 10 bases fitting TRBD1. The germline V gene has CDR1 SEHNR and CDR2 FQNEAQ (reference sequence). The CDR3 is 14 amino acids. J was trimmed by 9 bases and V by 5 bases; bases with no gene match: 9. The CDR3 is CASSGPGTGVSYTF. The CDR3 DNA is TGTGCCAGCAGCGGTCCCGGGACAGGGGTGAGCTACACCTTC. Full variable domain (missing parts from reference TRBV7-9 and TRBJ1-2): DTGVSQNPRHKITKRGQNVTFRCDPISEHNRLYWYRQTLGQGPEFLTYFQNEAQLEKSRLLSDRFSAERPKGSFSTLEIQRTEQGDSAMYLCASSGPGTGVSYTFGSGTRLTVV.

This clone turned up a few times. The CDR3 is CATSDLFGGLAESNTGELFF. In nucleotides, the CDR3 is TGTGCCACCAGTGATTTGTTTGGAGGGCTCGCGGAAAGCAACACCGGGGAGCTGTTTTTT. The chain recombines TRBV24-1 with TRBJ2-2, with D possibly matching TRBD2 (6 bases). Germline values: CDR1 KGHDR, CDR2 SFDVKD. This CDR3 region has 20 residues. V lost 0 bases and J 2 bases, leaving 21 bases between the germline ends.

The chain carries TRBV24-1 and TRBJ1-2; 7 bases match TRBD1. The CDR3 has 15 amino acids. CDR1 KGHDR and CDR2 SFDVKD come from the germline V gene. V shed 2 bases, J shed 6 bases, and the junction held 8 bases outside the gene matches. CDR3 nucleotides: TGTGCCACCAGTGATTACACAGGGGAACAGGATGGCTACACCTTC. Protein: CATSDYTGEQDGYTF.

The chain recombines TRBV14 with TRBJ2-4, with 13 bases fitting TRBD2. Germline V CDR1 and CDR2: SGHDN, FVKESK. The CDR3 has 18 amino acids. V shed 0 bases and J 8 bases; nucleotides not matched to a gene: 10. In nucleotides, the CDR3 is TGTGCCAGCAGCCAAGATGTAACTAGCGGGAGGGCGTCGCACATTCAGTACTTC. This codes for CASSQDVTSGRASHIQYF.

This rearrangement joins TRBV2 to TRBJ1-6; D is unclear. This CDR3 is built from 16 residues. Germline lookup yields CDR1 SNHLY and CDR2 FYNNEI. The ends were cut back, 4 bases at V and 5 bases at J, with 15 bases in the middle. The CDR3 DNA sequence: TGTGCCAGCAGTGTGGTGTACCGGGTTAATAATTCACCCCTCCACTTT. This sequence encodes CASSVVYRVNNSPLHF.

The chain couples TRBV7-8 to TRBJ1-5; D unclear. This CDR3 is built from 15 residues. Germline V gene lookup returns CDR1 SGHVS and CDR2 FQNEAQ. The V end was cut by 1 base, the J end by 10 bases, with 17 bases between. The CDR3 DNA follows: TGTGCCAGCAGCTTAGGTGGTCGGTCGGAGCAACCCCAGCATTTT. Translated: CASSLGGRSEQPQHF.

CDR3 sequence reads: CASSPLSGTNTGELFF. In DNA form, the CDR3 reads TGTGCCAGCAGCCCCCTTAGCGGGACCAACACCGGGGAGCTGTTTTTT. The V call is TRBV5-6, the J call TRBJ2-2; 8 bases align to TRBD2. The CDR3 consists of 16 residues. V was pared by 4 bases and J by 2 bases, with 7 bases of the junction left unmatched. CDR1 SGHDT and CDR2 YYEEEE come from the germline V gene.

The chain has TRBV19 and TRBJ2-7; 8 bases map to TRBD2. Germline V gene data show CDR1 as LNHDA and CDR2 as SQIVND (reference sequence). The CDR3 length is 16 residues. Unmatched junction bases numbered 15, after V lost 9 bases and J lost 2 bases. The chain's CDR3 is CASSPDGLAPTYEQYF. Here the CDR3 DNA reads TGTGCCAGCTCTCCCGACGGACTAGCCCCTACCTACGAGCAGTACTTC. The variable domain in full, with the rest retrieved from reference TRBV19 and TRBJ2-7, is DGGITQSPKYLFRKEGQNVTLSCEQNLNHDAMYWYRQDPGQGLRLIYYSQIVNDFQKGDIAEGYSVSREKKESFPLTVTSAQKNPTAFYLCASSPDGLAPTYEQYFGPGTRLTVT.

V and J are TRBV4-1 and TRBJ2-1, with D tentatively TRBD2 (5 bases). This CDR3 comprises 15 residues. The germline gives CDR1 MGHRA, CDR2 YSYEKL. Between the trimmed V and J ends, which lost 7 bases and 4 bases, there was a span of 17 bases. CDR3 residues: CASTSLSSGYNEQFF. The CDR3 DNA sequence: TGCGCCAGCACCTCCCTCTCCAGCGGATACAATGAGCAGTTCTTC.

CDR3 in amino acids: CASSYRGHQPQHF. The CDR3 bases are TGTGCCAGTAGTTACAGGGGGCATCAGCCCCAGCATTTT. V gene TRBV19 combines with J gene TRBJ1-5, with 9 bases matching TRBD1. The J segment lost 5 bases and the V segment lost 5 bases, leaving 1 base of the junction unmatched. The germline V gene has CDR1 LNHDA and CDR2 SQIVND (reference sequence). The CDR3 is made up of 13 amino acids.

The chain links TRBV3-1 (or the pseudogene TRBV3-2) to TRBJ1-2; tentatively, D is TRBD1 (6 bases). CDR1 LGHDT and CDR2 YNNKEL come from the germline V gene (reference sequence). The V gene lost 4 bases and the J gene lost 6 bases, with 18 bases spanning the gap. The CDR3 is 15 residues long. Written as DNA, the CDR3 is TGTGCCAGCAGCCCGGAACCATACACAGGGAATGGCTACACCTTC. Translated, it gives CASSPEPYTGNGYTF.